This T cell receptor beta chain stems from a study of blood T cell repertoires in COVID-19. The ends were cut back, 7 bases at V and 5 bases at J, with 26 bases in the middle. The length of the CDR3 is 17 residues. The germline V gene has CDR1 LNHDA and CDR2 SQIVND (reference sequence). Per the study methods: Nucleated cell number was recorded as an estimate derived from reference gene primer amplification. TCRdb's table, derived via immunoSEQ multiplex PCR, lists solely in-frame clones and lacks some. That table is the source of V, J and clone size, and D and trimming were worked out from the DNA. In the table there are roughly 400,000 clones, less than 95% of which are singletons.

The sequence derives from a man between 18 and 35 years old who had recovered from COVID-19. Specimen: PBMCs or T cells enriched from blood (not recorded which). This sequence joins TRBV19 and TRBJ1-1; D is unresolved. CDR3 amino acids: CASTFELRGSGWTEAFF. The CDR3 DNA reads as TGTGCCAGTACCTTTGAGCTCCGCGGATCGGGATGGACTGAAGCTTTCTTT.